A selection of T cell receptor beta chains follows, all from one sample in a study of blood T cells in healthy people across ages. TCRdb passed the 5' RACE reads through MiXCR, listing each CDR3 protein once. Among about 540,000 distinct CDR3 sequences listed, under 30% were seen once. The sample was also linked to a second study, of T cells of mothers and their children.

The specimen sequenced was blood. Receptors were obtained from a boy between 10 and 17 years old in good health. The CDR3 runs from the conserved cysteine through the conserved F or W. The D gene is left open where the match is weak. Clone size is given for some rows only: seen once, a few or many times, or a class if the clone is expanded.

.	few	TRBV4-3	TRBJ2-5	CASSPGLGQETQYF	TGCGCCAGCAGCCCGGGACTCGGTCAAGAGACCCAGTACTTC
.	.	TRBV20-1	TRBJ1-2	CSAPSTDYPNYGYAF	TGCAGTGCCCCGAGCACGGACTATCCTAACTATGGCTACGCCTTC
.	.	TRBV7-2	TRBJ1-4	CASSPGRVTNEKLFF	TGTGCCAGCAGCCCCGGACGGGTAACTAATGAAAAACTGTTTTTT
.	.	TRBV24-1	TRBJ2-5	CATSDYRRETQYF	TGTGCCACCAGTGATTACCGTAGGGAGACCCAGTACTTC
.	few	TRBV29-1	TRBJ1-5	CSVATGGRGDQPQHF	TGCAGCGTTGCAACAGGAGGCCGAGGGGATCAGCCCCAGCATTTT
.	few	TRBV28	TRBJ1-1	CASRGSNTEAFF	TGTGCCAGCAGGGGATCGAACACTGAAGCTTTCTTT
TRBD1	.	TRBV4-3	TRBJ1-4	CAGSQDRAGGAEKLFF	TGCGCCGGCAGCCAAGATAGGGCAGGGGGCGCGGAAAAACTGTTTTTT
.	.	TRBV4-2	TRBJ1-4	CASSQGDGRGADEKLFF	TGTGCCAGCAGCCAAGGAGATGGTCGGGGGGCTGATGAAAAACTGTTTTTT
.	.	TRBV7-9	TRBJ2-1	CASSLWASSEQFF	TGTGCCAGCAGCCTCTGGGCATCTAGTGAGCAGTTCTTC
TRBD1	few	TRBV4-2	TRBJ2-3	CASSRGHRDRSTDTQYF	TGTGCCAGCAGCCGTGGACACCGGGACAGAAGCACAGATACGCAGTATTTT
.	few	TRBV27	TRBJ1-1	CASSPQGEMNTEAFF	TGTGCCAGCAGTCCCCAGGGAGAAATGAACACTGAAGCTTTCTTT